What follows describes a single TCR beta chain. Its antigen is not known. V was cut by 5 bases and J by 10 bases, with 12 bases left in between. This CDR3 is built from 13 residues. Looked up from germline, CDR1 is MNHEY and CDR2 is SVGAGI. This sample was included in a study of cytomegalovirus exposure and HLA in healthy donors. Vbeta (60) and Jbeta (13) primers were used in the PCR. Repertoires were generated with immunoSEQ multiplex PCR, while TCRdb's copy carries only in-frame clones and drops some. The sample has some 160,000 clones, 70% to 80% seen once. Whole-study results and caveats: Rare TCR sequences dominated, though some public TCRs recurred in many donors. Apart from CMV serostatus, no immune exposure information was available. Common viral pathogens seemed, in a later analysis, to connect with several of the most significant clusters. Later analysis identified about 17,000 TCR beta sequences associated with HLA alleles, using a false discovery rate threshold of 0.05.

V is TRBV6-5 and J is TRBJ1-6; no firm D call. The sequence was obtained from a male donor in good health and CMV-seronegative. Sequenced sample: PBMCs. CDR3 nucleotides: TGTGCCAGCAGTACCACGACAAGGTCACCCCTCCACTTT. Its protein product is CASSTTTRSPLHF.